This TCR beta chain is from a study of beta chain features in type 1 diabetes. CDR1 LGHNA and CDR2 YNFKEQ come from the germline V gene. V was pared by 0 bases and J by 9 bases, with 6 bases between. This CDR3 has 12 amino acids. CD4+ cells of the naive, central memory, regulatory and stem cell-like memory types were sorted via CD45RO/CCR7/CD25/CD127/CD95/CD27. Sequenced material consisted of expressed TCRB transcripts (all of the isolated RNA was reverse transcribed). The table came from immunoSEQ multiplex PCR; TCRdb's copy has only in-frame clones and leaves some out. The data hold 130,000 or so clones, with nearly 9.5% observed a single time.

Sequencing used central memory CD4+ T cells from blood. This sequence originates from a man aged 18 to 29 in good health. The V call is TRBV4-2, the J call TRBJ2-1; D might be TRBD2 (5 bases). CDR3 nucleotides: TGTGCCAGCAGCCAAGATCGGGGTGAGCAGTTCTTC. This gives the protein CASSQDRGEQFF.